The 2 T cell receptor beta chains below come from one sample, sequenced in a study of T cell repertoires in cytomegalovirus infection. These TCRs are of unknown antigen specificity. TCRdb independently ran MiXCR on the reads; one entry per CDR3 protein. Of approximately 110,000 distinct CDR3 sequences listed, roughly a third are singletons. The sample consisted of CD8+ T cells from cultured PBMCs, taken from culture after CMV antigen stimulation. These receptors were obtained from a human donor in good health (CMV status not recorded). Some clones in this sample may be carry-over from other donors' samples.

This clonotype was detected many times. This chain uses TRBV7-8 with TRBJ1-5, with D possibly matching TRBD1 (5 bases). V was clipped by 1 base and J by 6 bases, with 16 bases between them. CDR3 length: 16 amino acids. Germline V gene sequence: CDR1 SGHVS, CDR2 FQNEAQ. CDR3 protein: CASSLVRRADGQPQHF. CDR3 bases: TGTGCCAGCAGCTTAGTTCGCAGGGCTGACGGTCAGCCCCAGCATTTT.

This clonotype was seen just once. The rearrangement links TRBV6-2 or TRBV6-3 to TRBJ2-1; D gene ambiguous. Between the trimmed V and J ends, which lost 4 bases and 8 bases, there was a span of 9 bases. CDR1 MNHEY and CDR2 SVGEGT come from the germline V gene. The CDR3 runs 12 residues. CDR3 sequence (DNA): TGTGCCAGCAGTTTATTGTGGGATGAGCAGTTCTTC. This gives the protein CASSLLWDEQFF.